This T cell receptor (beta chain) was profiled in a study of CD8 T cells in Susac syndrome. With random hexamers, 0.5 to 1 ug RNA was reverse transcribed. TCRdb re-analysed the immunoSEQ multiplex PCR reads in MiXCR, keeping a single row per CDR3 protein. The sample contains under 200,000 distinct CDR3 sequences, about 95% of which appear only once. Both CD4+ and CD8+ T cells were negatively isolated, and TEMRA cells underwent FACS enrichment. In germline, CDR1 is SGHTA, CDR2 FQGNSA. The CDR3 totals 16 residues. Germline trimming cut 5 bases from V and 6 bases from J; bases unmatched to any gene: 14. This TCR was sampled from a human donor with multiple sclerosis. Specimen: CD8+ T cells from PBMCs. The rearrangement joins TRBV7-2 to TRBJ2-3, with 7 bases that match TRBD2. The CDR3 DNA is TGTGCCAGCAGCCCGGCAACGGGGGGTATATTGGATACGCAGTATTTT. Translating it yields CASSPATGGILDTQYF. Drawing the rest from reference TRBV7-2 and TRBJ2-3, the complete variable domain is GAGVSQSPSNKVTEKGKDVELRCDPISGHTALYWYRQSLGQGLEFLIYFQGNSAPDKSGLPSDRFSAERTGGSVSTLTIQRTQQEDSAVYLCASSPATGGILDTQYFGPGTRLTVL.